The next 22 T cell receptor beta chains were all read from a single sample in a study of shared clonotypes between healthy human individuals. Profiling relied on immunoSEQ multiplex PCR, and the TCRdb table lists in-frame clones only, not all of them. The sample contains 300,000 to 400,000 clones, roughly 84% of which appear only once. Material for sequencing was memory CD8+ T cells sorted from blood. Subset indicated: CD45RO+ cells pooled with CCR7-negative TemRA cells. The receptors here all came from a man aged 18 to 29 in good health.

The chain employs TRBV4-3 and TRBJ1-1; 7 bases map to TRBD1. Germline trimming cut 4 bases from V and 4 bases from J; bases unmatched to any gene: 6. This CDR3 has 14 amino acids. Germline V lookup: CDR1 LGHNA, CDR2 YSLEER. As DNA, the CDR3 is TGCGCCAGCAGCCTAACAGGGGCTGGCACTGAAGCTTTCTTT. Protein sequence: CASSLTGAGTEAFF.

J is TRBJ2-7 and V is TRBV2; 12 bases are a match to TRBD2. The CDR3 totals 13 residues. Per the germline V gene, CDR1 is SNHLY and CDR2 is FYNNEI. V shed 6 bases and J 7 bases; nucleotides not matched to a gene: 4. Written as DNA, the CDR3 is TGTGCCAGCAGAGCTGGACTAGCGGGAGAGCAGTACTTC. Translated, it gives CASRAGLAGEQYF.

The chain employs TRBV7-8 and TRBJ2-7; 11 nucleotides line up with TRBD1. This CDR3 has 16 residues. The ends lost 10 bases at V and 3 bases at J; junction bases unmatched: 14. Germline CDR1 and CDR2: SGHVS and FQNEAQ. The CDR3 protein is CATAQMSGTGGYEQYF. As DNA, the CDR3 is TGTGCCACCGCTCAGATGTCCGGGACAGGGGGCTACGAGCAGTACTTC.

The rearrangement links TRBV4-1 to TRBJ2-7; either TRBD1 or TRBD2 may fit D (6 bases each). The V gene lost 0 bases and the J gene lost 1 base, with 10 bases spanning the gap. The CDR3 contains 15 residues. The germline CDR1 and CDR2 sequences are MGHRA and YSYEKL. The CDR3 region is CASSQERGASYEQYF. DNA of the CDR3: TGCGCCAGCAGCCAAGAGAGGGGGGCGTCCTACGAGCAGTACTTC.

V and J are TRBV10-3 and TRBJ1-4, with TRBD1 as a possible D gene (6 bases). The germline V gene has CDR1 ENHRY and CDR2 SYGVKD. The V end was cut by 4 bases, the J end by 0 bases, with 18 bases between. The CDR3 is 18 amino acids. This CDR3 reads CAISGTKGGIATNEKLFF. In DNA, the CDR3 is TGTGCCATCAGTGGAACAAAGGGGGGAATCGCAACTAATGAAAAACTGTTTTTT.

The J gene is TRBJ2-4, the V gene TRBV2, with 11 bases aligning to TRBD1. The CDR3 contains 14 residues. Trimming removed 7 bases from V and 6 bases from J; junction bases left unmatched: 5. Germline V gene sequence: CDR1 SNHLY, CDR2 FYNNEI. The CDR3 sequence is CASTLGQGVNIQYF. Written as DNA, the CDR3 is TGTGCCAGCACTCTGGGACAGGGGGTAAACATTCAGTACTTC.

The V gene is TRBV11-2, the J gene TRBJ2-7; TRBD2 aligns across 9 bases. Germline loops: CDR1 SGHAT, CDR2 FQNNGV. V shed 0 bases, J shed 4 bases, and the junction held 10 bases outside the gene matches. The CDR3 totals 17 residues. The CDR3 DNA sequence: TGTGCCAGCAGCTTAGAAGTTACAGCGGGAGGATCATACGAGCAGTACTTC. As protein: CASSLEVTAGGSYEQYF.

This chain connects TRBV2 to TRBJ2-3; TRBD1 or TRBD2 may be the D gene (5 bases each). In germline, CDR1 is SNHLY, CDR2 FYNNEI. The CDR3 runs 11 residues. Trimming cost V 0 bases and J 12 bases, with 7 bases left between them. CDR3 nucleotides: TGTGCCAGCAGTGAAGCGGGACCTCAGTATTTT. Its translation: CASSEAGPQYF.

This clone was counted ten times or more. The CDR3 spells CASSLKTGPVSEQYF. DNA of the CDR3: TGTGCCAGCAGTTTAAAAACAGGACCCGTCTCCGAGCAGTACTTC. J is TRBJ2-7 and V is TRBV27; D is perhaps TRBD1 (5 bases). V shed 2 bases and J shed 6 bases, with 17 bases lying between them. The germline V gene has CDR1 MNHEY and CDR2 SMNVEV (reference sequence). The CDR3 covers 15 residues.

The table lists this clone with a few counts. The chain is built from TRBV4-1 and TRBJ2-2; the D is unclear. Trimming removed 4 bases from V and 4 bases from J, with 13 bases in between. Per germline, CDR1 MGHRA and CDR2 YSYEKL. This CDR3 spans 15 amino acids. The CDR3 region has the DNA TGCGCCAGCAGCCCTTCTACATGGGGCACCGGGGAGCTGTTTTTT. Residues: CASSPSTWGTGELFF.

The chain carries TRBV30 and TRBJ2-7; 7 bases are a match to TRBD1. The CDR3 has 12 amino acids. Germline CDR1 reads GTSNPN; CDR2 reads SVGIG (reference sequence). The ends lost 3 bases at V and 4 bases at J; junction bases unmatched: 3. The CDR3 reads CAWSDRDYEQYF. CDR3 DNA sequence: TGTGCCTGGAGCGACAGGGATTACGAGCAGTACTTC.

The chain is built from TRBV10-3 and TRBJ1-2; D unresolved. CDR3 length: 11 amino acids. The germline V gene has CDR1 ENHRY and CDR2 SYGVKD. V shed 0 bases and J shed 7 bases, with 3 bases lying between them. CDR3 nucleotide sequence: TGTGCCATCAGTGAGTCGGGTGGCTACACCTTC. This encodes CAISESGGYTF.

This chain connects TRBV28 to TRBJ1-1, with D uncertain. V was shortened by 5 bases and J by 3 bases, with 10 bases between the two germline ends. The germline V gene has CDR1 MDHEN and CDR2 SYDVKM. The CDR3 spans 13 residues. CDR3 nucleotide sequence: TGTGCCAGCAGTGACACGCCGTACACTGAAGCTTTCTTT. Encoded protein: CASSDTPYTEAFF.

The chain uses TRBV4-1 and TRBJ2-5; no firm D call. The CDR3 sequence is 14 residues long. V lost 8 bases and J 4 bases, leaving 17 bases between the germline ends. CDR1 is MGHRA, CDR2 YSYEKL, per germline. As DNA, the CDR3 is TGCGCCAGCGGACGCGTCGGGTGGGGAGAGACCCAGTACTTC. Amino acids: CASGRVGWGETQYF.

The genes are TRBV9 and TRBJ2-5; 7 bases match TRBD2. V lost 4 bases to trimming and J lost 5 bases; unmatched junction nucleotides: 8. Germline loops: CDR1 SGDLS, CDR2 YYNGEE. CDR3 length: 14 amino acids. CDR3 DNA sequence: TGTGCCAGCAGCCCAGGAGGGAGGGACGAGACCCAGTACTTC. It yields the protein CASSPGGRDETQYF.

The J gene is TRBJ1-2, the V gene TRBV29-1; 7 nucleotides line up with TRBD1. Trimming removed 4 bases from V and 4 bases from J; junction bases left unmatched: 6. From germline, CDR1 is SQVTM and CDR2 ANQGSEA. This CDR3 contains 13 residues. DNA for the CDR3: TGCAGCGTTGCCCGGGACAGCCCCTATGGCTACACCTTC. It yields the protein CSVARDSPYGYTF.

CDR3: CASISPLGYEQYF. As DNA, the CDR3 is TGTGCCAGCATTTCCCCTTTAGGTTACGAGCAGTACTTC. The chain uses TRBV27 and TRBJ2-7; no clear D. This CDR3 spans 13 amino acids. The germline V and J ends were trimmed by 7 bases and 4 bases, with 14 bases remaining between them. Germline lookup yields CDR1 MNHEY and CDR2 SMNVEV (reference sequence).

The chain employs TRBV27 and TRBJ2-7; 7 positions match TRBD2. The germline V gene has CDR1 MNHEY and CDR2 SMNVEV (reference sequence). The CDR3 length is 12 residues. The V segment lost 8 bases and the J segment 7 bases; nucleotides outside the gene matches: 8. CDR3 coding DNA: TGTGCCAGCGCTAGCGGTTCTTGGGAGCAGTACTTC. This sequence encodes CASASGSWEQYF.

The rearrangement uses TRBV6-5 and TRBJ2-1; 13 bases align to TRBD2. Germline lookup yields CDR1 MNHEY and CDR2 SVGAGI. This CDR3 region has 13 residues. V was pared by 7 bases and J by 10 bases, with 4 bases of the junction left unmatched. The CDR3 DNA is TGTGCCAGCACCGGACTAGCGGGAGCCGAGCAGTTCTTC. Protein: CASTGLAGAEQFF.

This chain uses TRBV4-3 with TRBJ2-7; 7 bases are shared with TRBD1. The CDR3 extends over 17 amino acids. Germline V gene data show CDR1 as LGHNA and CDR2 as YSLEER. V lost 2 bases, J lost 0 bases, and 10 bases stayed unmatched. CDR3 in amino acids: CASSQSHGQVLSYEQYF. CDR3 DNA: TGCGCCAGCAGCCAATCCCACGGACAGGTCCTCTCCTACGAGCAGTACTTC.

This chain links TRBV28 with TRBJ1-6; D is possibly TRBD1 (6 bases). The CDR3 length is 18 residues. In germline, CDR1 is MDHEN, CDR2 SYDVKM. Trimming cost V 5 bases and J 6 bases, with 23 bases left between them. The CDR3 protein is CASSRPIARGLFNSPLHF. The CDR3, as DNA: TGTGCCAGCAGTCGTCCTATCGCCAGGGGCCTGTTTAATTCACCCCTCCACTTT.

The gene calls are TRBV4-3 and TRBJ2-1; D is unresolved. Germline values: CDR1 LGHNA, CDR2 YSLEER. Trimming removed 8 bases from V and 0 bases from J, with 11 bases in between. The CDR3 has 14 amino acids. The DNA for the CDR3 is TGCGCCAGCTCCCTTGCGAGCTCCTACAATGAGCAGTTCTTC. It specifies CASSLASSYNEQFF.